The 11 T cell receptor beta chains given below trace back to one sample, sequenced in a study of blood T cells in healthy people across ages. With a J-beta primer mix and a sample-barcoded 5' primer, a second PCR ran roughly 6 to 11 cycles. In TCRdb, the 5' RACE reads were re-called with MiXCR into one record per CDR3 protein. This table has approximately 800,000 distinct CDR3 sequences, about 42% appearing once. Sequencing used blood. The source of these receptors is an older man in good health.

J is TRBJ1-2 and V is TRBV10-2; D is possibly TRBD1 (5 bases). Trimming removed 6 bases from V and 8 bases from J, with 16 bases in between. The germline V gene encodes CDR1 WSHSY and CDR2 SAAADI. This CDR3 comprises 13 residues. The DNA for the CDR3 is TGCGCCAGCAGCGACATCGGTCAGGGCGGCTACACCTTC. It yields the protein CASSDIGQGGYTF.

The CDR3 bases are TGCGCCAGCAGCCTTATCGCAGCGGGAGGCACAGATACGCAGTATTTT. Protein sequence: CASSLIAAGGTDTQYF. The chain uses TRBV4-1 and TRBJ2-3, with 8 positions matching TRBD2. From germline, CDR1 is MGHRA and CDR2 YSYEKL. Trimming took 4 bases from V and 1 from J; bases not matched to a gene: 7. The CDR3 is 16 residues long.

This clonotype was seen a handful of times. The chain combines TRBV5-1 with TRBJ2-5, with 9 bases aligning to TRBD1. CDR3 size: 15 residues. The V segment lost 2 bases and the J segment 2 bases; nucleotides outside the gene matches: 4. Germline V lookup: CDR1 SGHRS, CDR2 YFSETQ. CDR3 nucleotide sequence: TGCGCCAGCAGCTTAGGGACAGGGATACAAGAGACCCAGTACTTC. This encodes CASSLGTGIQETQYF.

The chain combines TRBV4-3 with TRBJ1-4; 7 bases match TRBD1. The germline V gene has CDR1 LGHNA and CDR2 YSLEER. This CDR3 has 15 residues. The V segment lost 2 bases and the J segment 8 bases; nucleotides outside the gene matches: 8. The CDR3 DNA follows: TGCGCCAGCAGCCAACCCGGACAGGTTCACGAAAAACTGTTTTTT. Its protein product is CASSQPGQVHEKLFF.

The table lists this clonotype with a few counts. The gene calls are TRBV20-1 and TRBJ2-7, with D perhaps assigned TRBD1 or TRBD2 (6 bases each). The germline V gene has CDR1 DFQATT and CDR2 SNEGSKA (reference sequence). V was pared by 2 bases and J by 2 bases, with 13 bases between. The CDR3 loop spans 14 amino acids. CDR3 DNA sequence: TGCAGTGCTAGATGGAGGGGGGCTACCTACGAGCAGTACTTC. This codes for CSARWRGATYEQYF.

This chain joins TRBV5-1 and TRBJ2-5; D gene ambiguous. Trimming stripped 4 bases from V and 11 bases from J, with 18 bases between. This CDR3 comprises 13 residues. Germline V gene sequence: CDR1 SGHRS, CDR2 YFSETQ. The CDR3 loop reads CASSAQDLGEQYF. In nucleotides, the CDR3 is TGCGCCAGCAGCGCCCAAGATCTGGGTGAGCAGTACTTC.

The chain employs TRBV12-3 or TRBV12-4 and TRBJ1-5; D remains ambiguous. V was shortened by 3 bases and J by 6 bases, with 15 bases between the two germline ends. This CDR3 is 15 amino acids long. In nucleotides, the CDR3 is TGTGCCAGCAGTTTTTCCCCCCCGGTTGGTCAGCCCCAGCATTTT. Its protein is CASSFSPPVGQPQHF.

The rearrangement links TRBV5-1 to TRBJ2-5; 10 nucleotides agree with TRBD1. After removal of 5 bases from V and 4 bases from J, the junction contained 8 bases not matched to a gene. Germline CDR1 is SGHRS and CDR2 is YFSETQ. The CDR3 length is 15 residues. CDR3 protein: CASRSGTGDLETQYF. The CDR3 DNA is TGCGCCAGCAGGTCCGGGACAGGGGATTTAGAGACCCAGTACTTC.

This chain uses TRBV6-1 with TRBJ2-1; D tentatively fits TRBD1 or TRBD2 (6 bases each). The end of the DNA fits TRBJ2-7 better, so the J call may be wrong. This CDR3 is built from 16 residues. Germline V CDR1 and CDR2: MNHNS, SASEGT. The CDR3 reads CASSELLGGSYNEQYF. In nucleotides, the CDR3 is TGTGCCAGCAGTGAGCTCCTAGGGGGGTCGTACAATGAGCAGTACTTC.

This clonotype was seen a handful of times. The V and J genes are TRBV28 and TRBJ2-7; the D is unclear. The germline V and J ends were trimmed by 5 bases and 9 bases, with 17 bases remaining between them. CDR1 is MDHEN, CDR2 SYDVKM, per germline. The CDR3 extends over 13 amino acids. The CDR3 protein is CASSPGRVGWQYF. The DNA of the CDR3 is TGTGCCAGCAGTCCAGGAAGAGTTGGGTGGCAGTACTTC.

This clonotype appeared a few times. The chain is built from TRBV30 and TRBJ2-1; D call uncertain. Germline V gives CDR1 GTSNPN, CDR2 SVGIG (reference sequence). The CDR3 runs to 11 residues. V lost 2 bases to trimming and J lost 6 bases, with 5 bases between them. CDR3 nucleotide sequence: TGTGCCTGGAGTAAGATCAATGAGCAGTTCTTC. Translation gives CAWSKINEQFF.